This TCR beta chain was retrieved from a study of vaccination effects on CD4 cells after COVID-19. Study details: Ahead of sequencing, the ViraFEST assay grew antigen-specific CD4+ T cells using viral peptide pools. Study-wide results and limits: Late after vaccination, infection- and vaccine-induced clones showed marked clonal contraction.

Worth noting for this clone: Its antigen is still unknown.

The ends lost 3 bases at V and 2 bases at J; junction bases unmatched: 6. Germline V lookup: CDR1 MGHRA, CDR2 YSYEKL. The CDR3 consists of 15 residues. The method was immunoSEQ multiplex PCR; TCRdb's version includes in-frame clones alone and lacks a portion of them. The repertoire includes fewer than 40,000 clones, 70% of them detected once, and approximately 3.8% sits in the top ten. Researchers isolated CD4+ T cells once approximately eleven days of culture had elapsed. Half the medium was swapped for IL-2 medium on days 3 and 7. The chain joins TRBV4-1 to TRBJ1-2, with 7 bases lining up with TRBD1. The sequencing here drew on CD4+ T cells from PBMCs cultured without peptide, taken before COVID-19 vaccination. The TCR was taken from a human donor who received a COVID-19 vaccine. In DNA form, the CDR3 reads TGCGCCAGCAGCCACGACAGGGACGGGAACTATGGCTACACCTTC. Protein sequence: CASSHDRDGNYGYTF.